The rows below give T cell receptor beta chains drawn from one sample of a study of sequential checkpoint blockade in melanoma. Here immunoSEQ multiplex PCR was the method, and the copy in TCRdb shows in-frame clones only, minus some. This sample has 14,000 or so clones, with 77% found just once. The sequenced sample was CD8+ T cells sorted from blood (inferred from file names), obtained from a patient given nivolumab and ipilimumab in sequence. These receptors were collected from a human donor with melanoma. The CDR3 runs from the conserved cysteine through the conserved F or W. D genes are given only for firm matches. Not all rows give a size; the values are once, few, many and, for expanded clones, a class.

cdr3_aa cdr3_nt j_call clone_size v_call d_call
CASLGQSSYEQYF TGCGCCAGCTTGGGACAAAGCTCCTACGAGCAGTACTTC TRBJ2-7 large TRBV10-2 -
CATSSDGVDRYGYTF TGTGCCACCAGCAGCGACGGGGTGGATCGATATGGCTACACCTTC TRBJ1-2 few TRBV15 -
CASSQATGGNYNEQFF TGTGCCAGCAGTCAGGCGACAGGGGGTAATTACAATGAGCAGTTCTTC TRBJ2-1 - TRBV27 TRBD1
CASLRGGRYNEQFF TGTGCCAGCTTAAGGGGGGGCCGGTACAATGAGCAGTTCTTC TRBJ2-1 - TRBV7-8 -
CASSLPGQGGEQYF TGTGCCAGCAGCTTGCCGGGACAGGGGGGTGAGCAGTACTTC TRBJ2-5 - TRBV7-2 TRBD1
CASSLGTGGVDTQYF TGTGCCAGCAGCTTAGGAACAGGGGGCGTGGATACGCAGTATTTT TRBJ2-3 - TRBV7-9 TRBD1
CASSPWDSSHNEQFF TGTGCCAGCTCACCCTGGGACAGCTCTCACAATGAGCAGTTCTTC TRBJ2-1 - TRBV18 TRBD1
CASSLASLAGAAYEQYF TGTGCCAGCAGCTTAGCATCCCTAGCGGGAGCAGCCTACGAGCAGTACTTC TRBJ2-7 - TRBV7-2 TRBD2
CASSLIAGANNEQFF TGTGCCAGCAGCTTGATAGCGGGGGCTAACAATGAGCAGTTCTTC TRBJ2-1 - TRBV5-4 TRBD2
CASSDQAGGLETQYF TGTGCCAGCAGTGACCAGGCAGGGGGCTTGGAGACCCAGTACTTC TRBJ2-5 - TRBV6-4 TRBD1
CASSPQGGYGYTF TGTGCCAGCAGTCCCCAGGGTGGATATGGCTACACCTTC TRBJ1-2 - TRBV7-9 -
CASSPDRGGYEQYF TGTGCCAGCAGCCCCGACAGGGGGGGCTACGAGCAGTACTTC TRBJ2-7 - TRBV2 TRBD1
CASSWGEARNEQFF TGTGCCAGCAGCTGGGGGGAGGCTAGGAATGAGCAGTTCTTC TRBJ2-1 few TRBV4-2 -
CASSLRGGRETQYF TGTGCCAGCAGTTTGCGGGGGGGCCGAGAGACCCAGTACTTC TRBJ2-5 once TRBV27 TRBD2
CASSVLAGRGYNEQFF TGTGCCAGCAGTGTTTTGGCAGGGAGGGGCTACAATGAGCAGTTCTTC TRBJ2-1 - TRBV6-4 TRBD2
CASSLGQGYNEQFF TGCGCCAGCAGCCTGGGACAGGGATACAATGAGCAGTTCTTC TRBJ2-1 - TRBV4-1 TRBD1
CASSYSTGGELFF TGTGCCAGCAGTTACTCGACGGGCGGGGAGCTGTTTTTT TRBJ2-2 - TRBV6-5 -
CASSYLAGSTDTQYF TGTGCCAGCAGTTATCTAGCGGGAAGCACAGATACGCAGTATTTT TRBJ2-3 - TRBV6-5 TRBD2
CASRGGSLTKETQYF TGTGCCAGCAGAGGCGGGAGCTTGACAAAAGAGACCCAGTACTTC TRBJ2-5 - TRBV28 TRBD2
CASSEVRGDEQFF TGTGCCAGCAGTGAAGTTAGGGGCGATGAGCAGTTCTTC TRBJ2-1 - TRBV2 -